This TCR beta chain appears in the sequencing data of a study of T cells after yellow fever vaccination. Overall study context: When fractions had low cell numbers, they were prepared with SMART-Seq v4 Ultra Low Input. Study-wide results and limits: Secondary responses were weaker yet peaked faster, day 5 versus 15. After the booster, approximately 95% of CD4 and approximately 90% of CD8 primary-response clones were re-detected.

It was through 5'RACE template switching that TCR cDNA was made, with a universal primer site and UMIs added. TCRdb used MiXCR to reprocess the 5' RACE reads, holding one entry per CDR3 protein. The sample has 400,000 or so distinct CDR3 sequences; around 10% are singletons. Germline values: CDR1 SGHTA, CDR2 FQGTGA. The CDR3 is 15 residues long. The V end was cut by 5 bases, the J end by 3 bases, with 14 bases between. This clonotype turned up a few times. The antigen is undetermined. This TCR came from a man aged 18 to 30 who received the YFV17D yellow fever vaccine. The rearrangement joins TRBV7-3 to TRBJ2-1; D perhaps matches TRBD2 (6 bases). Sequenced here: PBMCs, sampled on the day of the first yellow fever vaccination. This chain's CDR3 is CASSRETSHYNEQFF. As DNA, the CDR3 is TGTGCCAGCAGCCGGGAAACTAGCCACTACAATGAGCAGTTCTTC.